This T cell receptor beta chain was profiled in a study of T cell changes during pregnancy in multiple sclerosis. Here immunoSEQ multiplex PCR was the method, and the copy in TCRdb shows in-frame clones only, minus some. Altogether under 50,000 clones are present, about 94% being singletons, with the ten largest covering more than 0.35%. The clonotype was recovered from a female donor with multiple sclerosis, enrolled in a pregnancy study. Sequenced here: CD4+ T cells from peripheral blood mononuclear cells, sampled after pregnancy.

For the CDR3, the DNA is TGTGCCAGCAGCGTCCTGGGGGGACGTCTAGCCAAAAACATTCAGTACTTC. Translating it yields CASSVLGGRLAKNIQYF. The rearrangement joins TRBV9 to TRBJ2-4, with TRBD2 as a possible D gene (6 bases). V lost 2 bases and J lost 0, with 15 bases in between. Germline assignment: CDR1 SGDLS and CDR2 YYNGEE. The CDR3 consists of 17 residues.